The clone carrying this T cell receptor beta chain was counted between two and nine times. CDR3 size: 16 residues. Germline V gives CDR1 WNHNN, CDR2 SYGVQD (reference sequence). J gave up 0 bases and V 10 bases, and 9 bases lay outside the gene matches. Patients from Seattle were sampled longitudinally, starting during active infection. The data derive from a study of blood T cell repertoires in COVID-19. Study-level background: COVID-19 samples, acute and convalescent, were from the United States, Italy and Spain.

Authors' processing steps: Scientists estimated how many nucleated cells there were by amplifying reference gene primers. This table comes from immunoSEQ multiplex PCR, and its TCRdb copy is limited to in-frame clones, with some not included. The V and J calls and clone size are taken from that table; D and trimming were inferred from the DNA. The sample shows approximately 300,000 clones, 90% of them seen only once. The sequenced sample consisted of peripheral blood. The receptor was derived from a woman in her thirties with COVID-19, enrolled during active disease. The V and J genes are TRBV10-1 and TRBJ2-7; TRBD2 agrees at 13 bases. DNA for the CDR3: TGCGCCACCCCGGGACTAGCGGGACCCACCTCCTACGAGCAGTACTTC. Encoded protein: CATPGLAGPTSYEQYF.